Here is one T cell receptor beta chain with its context. Random hexamers were used to reverse transcribe roughly 0.45 to 1 ug of RNA. One entry per CDR3 protein results from TCRdb running MiXCR on the immunoSEQ multiplex PCR reads. The sample contains 150,000 to 160,000 distinct CDR3 sequences, approximately 96% of which appear only once. This sample was taken from a study of CD8 T cells in Susac syndrome. V was clipped by 3 bases and J by 10 bases, with 17 bases between them. This CDR3 comprises 14 residues. Per germline, CDR1 SGHDT and CDR2 YYEEEE. The receptor was derived from a human donor with Susac syndrome. The specimen sequenced was CD4+ T cells from PBMCs. V is TRBV5-6 and J is TRBJ2-1, with D possibly being TRBD2 (6 bases). The CDR3 sequence: CASSWGTAQREQFF. DNA for the CDR3: TGTGCCAGCAGCTGGGGGACTGCCCAGAGGGAGCAGTTCTTC.